These T cell receptor beta chains were read from a single sample in a study of shared clonotypes between healthy human individuals. Profiling relied on immunoSEQ multiplex PCR, and the TCRdb table lists in-frame clones only, not all of them. The table records about 1.9 million clones, roughly 93% of them present only once. Sequencing was performed on naive CD8+ T cells from PBMCs. Receptors originate from a man aged 18-30 years in good health. Some clones in this sample may be carry-over from other donors' samples. Each CDR3 is given with its conserved first and last residue. The D gene is left open where the match is weak. Some rows have no size entry. The others give once, few or many, or a class for an expanded clone.

clone size	V gene	D gene	J gene	CDR3 protein	CDR3 DNA
-	TRBV27	-	TRBJ1-4	CASSLGGLNEKLFF	TGTGCCAGCAGTTTGGGCGGACTTAATGAAAAACTGTTTTTT
-	TRBV5-6	-	TRBJ2-2	CASPILGYTGELFF	TGTGCCAGTCCAATTCTAGGCTACACCGGGGAGCTGTTTTTT
-	TRBV28	TRBD2	TRBJ2-1	CASKPAGDYNEQFF	TGTGCCAGCAAACCAGCGGGAGACTACAATGAGCAGTTCTTC
-	TRBV25-1	-	TRBJ2-1	CASSFYNEQFF	TGTGCCAGCAGTTTTTACAATGAGCAGTTCTTC
-	TRBV7-3	-	TRBJ2-2	CASSLGLGELFF	TGTGCCAGCAGTTTAGGTTTGGGGGAGCTGTTTTTT
-	TRBV27	-	TRBJ2-7	CASSFSRTYEQYF	TGTGCCAGCAGTTTTAGTAGAACCTACGAGCAGTACTTC
-	TRBV9	-	TRBJ1-5	CASSVAGRPNQPQHF	TGTGCCAGCAGCGTAGCAGGGAGGCCCAATCAGCCCCAGCATTTT
-	TRBV5-1	TRBD1	TRBJ2-7	CASSFGQGSSYEQYF	TGCGCCAGCAGCTTTGGACAGGGGTCCTCCTACGAGCAGTACTTC
-	TRBV6-1	-	TRBJ1-2	CASSERQMNYGYTF	TGTGCCAGCAGTGAGAGACAGATGAACTATGGCTACACCTTC
once	TRBV14	-	TRBJ2-7	CASSPALDSYYEQYF	TGTGCCAGCAGCCCCGCTCTGGACAGCTACTACGAGCAGTACTTC
-	TRBV7-3	-	TRBJ2-1	CASSLLASSYNEQFF	TGTGCCAGCAGCTTGCTTGCTAGCTCCTACAATGAGCAGTTCTTC
-	TRBV5-6	-	TRBJ1-2	CASSLGAGGAHGYTF	TGTGCCAGCAGCTTGGGTGCGGGAGGGGCTCATGGCTACACCTTC
-	TRBV4-3	-	TRBJ2-1	CASSRDPGAYNEQFF	TGCGCCAGCAGCCGCGACCCCGGGGCCTACAATGAGCAGTTCTTC
-	TRBV4-1	-	TRBJ1-1	CASSQVGVNTEAFF	TGCGCCAGCAGCCAAGTGGGGGTGAACACTGAAGCTTTCTTT
-	TRBV7-8	TRBD2	TRBJ2-1	CASRGGLAGIYNEQFF	TGTGCCAGCAGAGGGGGACTAGCGGGGATCTACAATGAGCAGTTCTTC
-	TRBV4-3	TRBD1	TRBJ2-7	CASSQRTGTIYEQYF	TGCGCCAGCAGCCAACGGACAGGGACGATCTACGAGCAGTACTTC
-	TRBV9	-	TRBJ2-1	CASSAQDGHEQFF	TGTGCCAGCAGCGCCCAGGACGGGCATGAGCAGTTCTTC
-	TRBV4-2	-	TRBJ1-5	CASSQEGGVGQPQHF	TGTGCCAGCAGCCAAGAGGGGGGGGTTGGACAGCCCCAGCATTTT
-	TRBV30	-	TRBJ1-3	CAWSELGRGNTIYF	TGTGCCTGGAGTGAGCTGGGACGGGGAAACACCATATATTTT
-	TRBV28	-	TRBJ2-1	CASSTYSDYNEQFF	TGTGCCAGCAGTACTTATAGCGATTACAATGAGCAGTTCTTC
-	TRBV19	-	TRBJ2-3	CASSPRLGIVSTDTQYF	TGTGCCAGTAGTCCCCGACTCGGAATTGTAAGCACAGATACGCAGTATTTT
-	TRBV5-1	-	TRBJ1-1	CASSWGVVLGPRNTEAFF	TGCGCCAGCAGCTGGGGGGTGGTATTAGGACCCCGGAACACTGAAGCTTTCTTT
-	TRBV7-9	TRBD2	TRBJ2-3	CASSLVAGEWGDTQYF	TGTGCCAGCAGCTTAGTAGCGGGAGAGTGGGGCGATACGCAGTATTTT
-	TRBV7-9	-	TRBJ2-1	CASGLGRYGDEVCEQFF	TGTGCCAGCGGTTTAGGCAGATATGGGGACGAGGTCTGTGAGCAGTTCTTC
-	TRBV9	-	TRBJ1-1	CASSITELNTEAFF	TGTGCCAGCAGCATTACAGAATTGAACACTGAAGCTTTCTTT
once	TRBV28	-	TRBJ1-2	CASSFRSNYGYTF	TGTGCCAGCAGTTTTCGGAGTAACTATGGCTACACCTTC
-	TRBV29-1	-	TRBJ2-1	CSVEGGRNSYNEQFF	TGCAGCGTTGAAGGGGGGCGGAACTCCTACAATGAGCAGTTCTTC
-	TRBV28	-	TRBJ2-7	CASSYLQVLSSYEQYF	TGTGCCAGCAGCTATCTTCAGGTGTTAAGCTCCTACGAGCAGTACTTC
once	TRBV5-8	TRBD1	TRBJ1-4	CASSTPGQGTREKLFF	TGTGCCAGCAGCACCCCGGGACAGGGAACCCGTGAAAAACTGTTTTTT
-	TRBV16	-	TRBJ1-4	CASSQSDVKLFF	TGTGCCAGCAGCCAATCTGATGTAAAACTGTTTTTT
-	TRBV6-5	-	TRBJ2-6	CASRTRGSGANVLTF	TGTGCCAGCAGGACGAGGGGTTCTGGGGCCAACGTCCTGACTTTC
-	TRBV5-4	-	TRBJ1-2	CASSLASGAKVYGYTF	TGTGCCAGCAGCTTGGCCAGTGGGGCAAAGGTATATGGCTACACCTTC
-	TRBV27	TRBD2	TRBJ2-7	CASKGTSGYEQYF	TGTGCCAGCAAGGGCACTAGCGGCTACGAGCAGTACTTC
-	TRBV4-3	TRBD1	TRBJ2-2	CASSQLTGDTDGELFF	TGCGCCAGCAGCCAATTAACAGGGGACACGGACGGGGAGCTGTTTTTT
-	TRBV7-6	-	TRBJ2-3	CASSFTLSSTDTQYF	TGTGCCAGCAGCTTCACTTTATCTAGCACAGATACGCAGTATTTT
-	TRBV15	-	TRBJ1-3	CATSRGISGNTIYF	TGTGCCACCAGCAGAGGGATTTCTGGAAACACCATATATTTT
-	TRBV15	-	TRBJ1-1	CATSRGRGLNTEAFF	TGTGCCACCAGCAGGGGACGGGGGCTAAACACTGAAGCTTTCTTT
-	TRBV11-2	-	TRBJ2-3	CASREVRDTQYF	TGTGCCAGCAGGGAAGTTAGGGATACGCAGTATTTT
-	TRBV6-5	-	TRBJ1-2	CASTIGGGDYGYTF	TGTGCCAGCACCATCGGGGGGGGCGACTATGGCTACACCTTC
-	TRBV7-2	-	TRBJ2-2	CASSPTQVIVGELFF	TGTGCCAGCAGCCCCACACAGGTGATCGTCGGGGAGCTGTTTTTT
-	TRBV6-5	TRBD2	TRBJ2-1	CASSYSGLAGLNEQFF	TGTGCCAGCAGTTACTCCGGACTAGCGGGACTCAATGAGCAGTTCTTC
-	TRBV5-6	-	TRBJ1-5	CASSLGGYSNQPQHF	TGTGCCAGCAGCTTGGGAGGGTATAGCAATCAGCCCCAGCATTTT
-	TRBV10-3	TRBD1	TRBJ1-2	CAISEFFFMSGQPNYGYTF	TGTGCCATCAGTGAGTTTTTTTTCATGTCGGGACAGCCTAACTATGGCTACACCTTC
-	TRBV29-1	-	TRBJ2-2	CSVDGTDRNTGELFF	TGCAGCGTTGATGGCACGGATCGCAACACCGGGGAGCTGTTTTTT
-	TRBV11-2	-	TRBJ2-6	CASSLGPRVSGANVLTF	TGTGCCAGCAGCTTAGGCCCCAGGGTTTCTGGGGCCAACGTCCTGACTTTC